The T cell receptor beta chain under discussion was sequenced for a study of blood T cell repertoires in COVID-19. Study-level background: COVID-19 samples collected from the United States, Italy and Spain covered acute and convalescent phases. T cells, B-cell-depleted T cells, or PBMCs supplied cDNA or gDNA.

Authors' processing steps: Nucleated cell counts were estimated from reference gene primer amplification. Repertoires were generated with immunoSEQ multiplex PCR, while TCRdb's copy carries only in-frame clones and drops some. The V and J calls and clone size are taken from that table; D and trimming were inferred from the DNA. The data hold more than 200,000 clones, with about four fifths observed a single time. The TCR was taken from a man older than 75 with acute or convalescent COVID-19. The specimen was peripheral blood.

The CDR3 DNA reads as TGCAGTGCTTTAAGCAAGACTGAAGCTTTCTTT. Its protein product is CSALSKTEAFF. The chain employs TRBV20-1 and TRBJ1-1; D call uncertain. Germline lookup yields CDR1 DFQATT and CDR2 SNEGSKA (reference sequence). The CDR3 extends over 11 amino acids. V dropped 5 bases and J dropped 5 bases, with 9 bases sitting between them.